These 16 T cell receptor beta chains were sequenced from one sample in a study of shared clonotypes between healthy human individuals. The assay was immunoSEQ multiplex PCR, and TCRdb's table has in-frame clones only and misses some. The sample lists about 2.4 million clones, 93% seen once, with approximately 0.37% in the top ten. What was sequenced was naive CD4+ T cells from PBMCs. The subset is: CD45RA+ positively selected. These receptor sequences come from a man younger than 30 in good health. Some clones in this sample may be carry-over from other donors' samples.

The CDR3 region is CASSEQGNGANVLTF. CDR3 DNA sequence: TGCGCCAGCAGCGAGCAGGGTAATGGGGCCAACGTCCTGACTTTC. The J gene is TRBJ2-6, the V gene TRBV5-1; TRBD1 might be the D (5 bases). With 4 bases removed from V and 3 bases from J, the gap between germline ends came to 11 bases. The V gene's germline CDR1 is SGHRS and CDR2 YFSETQ. This CDR3 spans 15 amino acids.

The chain links TRBV5-8 to TRBJ2-1; 7 nucleotides line up with TRBD2. Germline assignment: CDR1 SGHTS and CDR2 YDEGEE. This CDR3 contains 15 residues. V shed 3 bases, J shed 4 bases, and the junction held 7 bases outside the gene matches. CDR3 sequence: CASSSGDGGYNEQFF. In DNA, the CDR3 is TGTGCCAGCAGCTCTGGGGACGGGGGGTACAATGAGCAGTTCTTC.

The V and J genes are TRBV27 and TRBJ1-1; maybe TRBD1 (6 bases). CDR1 is MNHEY, CDR2 SMNVEV, per germline (reference sequence). V lost 4 bases, J lost 4 bases, and 13 bases lay in between. The length of the CDR3 is 14 residues. CDR3 sequence (DNA): TGTGCCAGCAGTTCAGGGGTTGCGGGCACTGAAGCTTTCTTT. This gives the protein CASSSGVAGTEAFF.

The V and J genes are TRBV14 and TRBJ2-1; TRBD2 agrees at 14 bases. Trimming at V came to 4 bases and at J to 6 bases, leaving 8 bases not matched to a gene. The germline V gene encodes CDR1 SGHDN and CDR2 FVKESK. This CDR3 contains 17 residues. The CDR3, as DNA: TGTGCCAGCAGCCGTTTGACTAGCGGGGGGGGCTCCAATGAGCAGTTCTTC. It encodes CASSRLTSGGGSNEQFF.

The chain links TRBV28 to TRBJ2-1; TRBD1 or TRBD2 may be the D gene (6 bases each). Trimming removed 8 bases at V and 7 bases at J, with 15 bases between. The CDR3 loop spans 13 amino acids. CDR1 is MDHEN, CDR2 SYDVKM, per germline. The CDR3 bases are TGTGCCAGCCGCGGGGACAATCCAAATGAGCAGTTCTTC. This sequence encodes CASRGDNPNEQFF. Complete variable domain (other parts from reference TRBV28 and TRBJ2-1): DVKVTQSSRYLVKRTGEKVFLECVQDMDHENMFWYRQDPGLGLRLIYFSYDVKMKEKGDIPEGYSVSREKKERFSLILESASTNQTSMYLCASRGDNPNEQFFGPGTRLTVL.

V is TRBV7-2 and J is TRBJ1-4, with TRBD1 as a possible D gene (5 bases). The CDR3 is 15 residues long. The V gene lost 2 bases and the J gene lost 5 bases, with 12 bases spanning the gap. Per the germline V gene, CDR1 is SGHTA and CDR2 is FQGNSA. CDR3 coding DNA: TGTGCCAGCAGCTTATCCGGGACGGCCAATGAAAAACTGTTTTTT. Its translation is CASSLSGTANEKLFF. The variable domain in full, with the rest retrieved from reference TRBV7-2 and TRBJ1-4, is GAGVSQSPSNKVTEKGKDVELRCDPISGHTALYWYRQSLGQGLEFLIYFQGNSAPDKSGLPSDRFSAERTGGSVSTLTIQRTQQEDSAVYLCASSLSGTANEKLFFGSGTQLSVL.

This clone was observed once. The rearrangement uses TRBV5-4 and TRBJ2-2; 10 bases match TRBD2. The CDR3 consists of 16 residues. The J segment lost 4 bases and the V segment lost 4 bases, leaving 7 bases of the junction unmatched. The germline CDR1 and CDR2 sequences are SGHNT and YYREEE (reference sequence). In DNA form, the CDR3 reads TGTGCCAGCAGCCCCCTCAGCGGGAGGGCCACCGGGGAGCTGTTTTTT. Protein sequence: CASSPLSGRATGELFF.

This clone was observed once. The chain combines TRBV29-1 with TRBJ2-7; TRBD1 matches 10 bases. Trimming removed 4 bases from V and 2 bases from J; junction bases left unmatched: 5. From germline, CDR1 is SQVTM and CDR2 ANQGSEA. This CDR3 has 14 amino acids. CDR3 DNA sequence: TGCAGCGTTGGTCGGGACAGGGGAACCTACGAGCAGTACTTC. Its protein is CSVGRDRGTYEQYF.

The chain links TRBV11-2 to TRBJ2-7, with 9 bases matching TRBD2. V was pared by 2 bases and J by 7 bases, with 9 bases of the junction left unmatched. The CDR3 spans 15 residues. In germline, CDR1 is SGHAT, CDR2 FQNNGV. The chain's CDR3 is CASSLRAGGPGEQYF. The CDR3 DNA sequence: TGTGCCAGCAGCTTACGCGCGGGAGGGCCTGGGGAGCAGTACTTC.

The V gene is TRBV13, the J gene TRBJ2-3; the D is unclear. Trimming pared 5 bases from V and 2 bases from J, leaving 11 bases between. Per germline, CDR1 PRHDT and CDR2 FYEKMQ (reference sequence). This CDR3 spans 14 amino acids. In nucleotides, the CDR3 is TGTGCCAGCAGCCGACCTACGAACACAGATACGCAGTATTTT. The encoded protein is CASSRPTNTDTQYF. Supplemented by reference TRBV13 and TRBJ2-3, the full variable domain reads AAGVIQSPRHLIKEKRETATLKCYPIPRHDTVYWYQQGPGQDPQFLISFYEKMQSDKGSIPDRFSAQQFSDYHSELNMSSLELGDSALYFCASSRPTNTDTQYFGPGTRLTVL.

A remark on this clone: The sample contains more than one DNA sequence encoding this CDR3. The chain combines TRBV9 with TRBJ2-3; D remains ambiguous. The CDR3 is 13 residues long. Germline V gene data show CDR1 as SGDLS and CDR2 as YYNGEE. Trimming stripped 0 bases from V and 4 bases from J, with 6 bases between. The CDR3 sequence is CASSVEGSDTQYF. In DNA, the CDR3 is TGTGCCAGCAGCGTAGAAGGGTCAGATACGCAGTATTTT. Based on the CDR3 plus reference TRBV9 and TRBJ2-3, the full variable domain is DSGVTQTPKHLITATGQRVTLRCSPRSGDLSVYWYQQSLDQGLQFLIQYYNGEERAKGNILERFSAQQFPDLHSELNLSSLELGDSALYFCASSVEGSDTQYFGPGTRLTVL.

V usage is TRBV7-3 and J usage is TRBJ2-1, with 14 positions matching TRBD2. Germline CDR1 is SGHTA and CDR2 is FQGTGA. The V and J ends lost 3 bases and 8 bases, in that order; junction bases with no gene match: 3. The CDR3 has 15 residues. The CDR3 protein is CASSFGTSGRDEQFF. In DNA, the CDR3 is TGTGCCAGCAGCTTCGGGACTAGCGGGAGAGATGAGCAGTTCTTC.

The genes are TRBV6-1 and TRBJ1-1, with a possible D match to TRBD1 (5 bases). V was pared by 7 bases and J by 3 bases, with 12 bases between. In germline, CDR1 is MNHNS, CDR2 SASEGT. This CDR3 comprises 13 residues. In DNA form, the CDR3 reads TGTGCCAGCACCCTCTGGGGGGACACTGAAGCTTTCTTT. This encodes CASTLWGDTEAFF.

The chain combines TRBV28 with TRBJ2-7; D perhaps matches TRBD2 (6 bases). Trimming pared 3 bases from V and 0 bases from J, leaving 21 bases between. The germline V gene encodes CDR1 MDHEN and CDR2 SYDVKM. The CDR3 spans 18 residues. DNA for the CDR3: TGTGCCAGCAGTTTGGGTTGGTGGAGGGCAAAAAGCTCCTACGAGCAGTACTTC. Encoded protein: CASSLGWWRAKSSYEQYF.

This chain uses TRBV6-1 with TRBJ2-3; D uncertain. CDR1 is MNHNS and CDR2 is SASEGT in the germline V gene. The CDR3 totals 13 residues. V lost 7 bases to trimming and J lost 2 bases, with 10 bases between them. The CDR3 DNA reads as TGTGCCAGCATTTTCCATGTCACAGATACGCAGTATTTT. Residues: CASIFHVTDTQYF.

The chain has TRBV7-9 and TRBJ1-3; D perhaps matches TRBD1 (6 bases). Germline V gives CDR1 SEHNR, CDR2 FQNEAQ (reference sequence). The V and J ends lost 6 bases and 0 bases respectively, with 15 bases between them. The CDR3 has 16 residues. The CDR3 sequence is CASSRGQTSSGNTIYF. The CDR3 DNA is TGTGCCAGCAGTAGAGGACAGACGAGCTCTGGAAACACCATATATTTT.